Below, 31 T cell receptor beta chains from the same sample are listed, as sequenced in a study of blood T cell repertoires in COVID-19. Clones were sequenced by immunoSEQ multiplex PCR, and TCRdb holds only the in-frame ones, with some missing. The sample consists of 100,000 to 120,000 clones, roughly four fifths of them appearing once. The sequenced material came from peripheral blood. The receptor source for this set is a woman aged 60-75 years with acute or convalescent COVID-19.

The CDR3 here is CASSRQGATYEQYF. CDR3 sequence (DNA): TGTGCCAGCAGCCGACAGGGGGCAACCTACGAGCAGTACTTC. The chain has TRBV6-5 and TRBJ2-7, with 10 bases aligning to TRBD1. From germline, CDR1 is MNHEY and CDR2 SVGAGI. The CDR3 spans 14 residues. V was pared by 6 bases and J by 2 bases, with 4 bases of the junction left unmatched.

This rearrangement joins TRBV6-6 to TRBJ2-7, with D maybe TRBD1 (6 bases). The CDR3 totals 14 residues. Germline V CDR1 and CDR2: MNHNY, SVGAGI (reference sequence). V was pared by 9 bases and J by 2 bases, with 17 bases between. The CDR3 coding sequence is TGTGCCAGTTGGCAGGGGAGTATGGCCTACGAGCAGTACTTC. As protein: CASWQGSMAYEQYF.

The sample holds a few counts of this clone. DNA of the CDR3: TGTGCCACCAGTGATTTCACCGGGTATGAGGACAATGAGCAGTTCTTC. It is translated as CATSDFTGYEDNEQFF. V usage is TRBV24-1 and J usage is TRBJ2-1, with D unclear. Trimming took off 1 base at V and 5 bases at J, with 14 bases between the two ends. CDR1 is KGHDR, CDR2 SFDVKD, per germline. CDR3 length: 16 residues.

J is TRBJ2-1 and V is TRBV7-6; tentatively, D is TRBD1 (6 bases). CDR3 length equals 15 residues. Germline V gene sequence: CDR1 SGHVS, CDR2 FNYEAQ. The V end was cut by 0 bases, the J end by 6 bases, with 12 bases between. CDR3 region: CASSLALGRGNEQFF. The CDR3 nucleotides are TGTGCCAGCAGCTTAGCGCTGGGCAGGGGCAATGAGCAGTTCTTC.

V usage is TRBV6-5 and J usage is TRBJ1-5; D is ambiguous. The CDR3 has 15 residues. Trimming removed 0 bases from V and 0 bases from J, with 6 bases in between. CDR1 and CDR2 from the germline V gene are MNHEY and SVGAGI. This CDR3 reads CASSYSGVSNQPQHF. Here the CDR3 DNA reads TGTGCCAGCAGTTACTCCGGGGTTAGCAATCAGCCCCAGCATTTT.

The J gene is TRBJ1-5, the V gene TRBV28, with TRBD1 matching over 11 bases. J lost 6 bases, V lost 2 bases, and 6 bases had no gene match. CDR1 is MDHEN and CDR2 is SYDVKM in the germline V gene. This CDR3 spans 16 amino acids. The CDR3, as DNA: TGTGCCAGCAGTTTAGGGGGGACAGGGGGAGTTCAGCCCCAGCATTTT. This gives the protein CASSLGGTGGVQPQHF.

The chain couples TRBV16 to TRBJ1-5; maybe TRBD1 (6 bases). This CDR3 has 14 residues. The germline gives CDR1 KGHSY, CDR2 FQNENV. V lost 0 bases to trimming and J lost 6 bases, with 9 bases between them. The CDR3 loop is CASSQSRGAQPQHF. CDR3 DNA sequence: TGTGCCAGCAGCCAATCCCGGGGGGCTCAGCCCCAGCATTTT.

This rearrangement joins TRBV15 to TRBJ2-7; D might be TRBD1 (6 bases). Germline CDR1 and CDR2: LNHNV and YYDKDF (reference sequence). Deletions cut 0 bases from V and 7 bases from J, with 16 bases between. The CDR3 runs to 15 residues. DNA for the CDR3: TGTGCCACCAGCAGAGAACCTACAGGGTTTGAGGAGCAGTACTTC. It specifies CATSREPTGFEEQYF.

This clone showed up just once. This chain connects TRBV6-5 to TRBJ1-1, with a possible D match to TRBD1 (5 bases). The CDR3 is 14 residues long. Trimming cost V 5 bases and J 1 base, with 11 bases left between them. Germline CDR1 and CDR2: MNHEY and SVGAGI. The CDR3 loop reads CASSQTTENTEAFF. The DNA for the CDR3 is TGTGCCAGCAGTCAAACGACAGAGAACACTGAAGCTTTCTTT.

The rearrangement links TRBV19 to TRBJ2-3, with D tentatively TRBD2 (5 bases). V lost 9 bases and J lost 5, with 18 bases in between. This CDR3 comprises 14 residues. Per the germline V gene, CDR1 is LNHDA and CDR2 is SQIVND (reference sequence). The DNA of the CDR3 is TGTGCCAGCTTGGCGGGCCGGCAAGGAGATACGCAGTATTTT. Residues: CASLAGRQGDTQYF.

In its sample, this clone was seen a few times. This sequence joins TRBV6-6 and TRBJ1-2; D is uncertain. The CDR3 loop spans 13 amino acids. Germline loops: CDR1 MNHNY, CDR2 SVGAGI (reference sequence). V was trimmed by 1 base and J by 5 bases, leaving 8 bases between them. The chain's CDR3 is CASSYLTGYGYTF. DNA of the CDR3: TGTGCCAGCAGTTACTTGACGGGTTATGGCTACACCTTC.

This clone was recorded at least ten times. The genes are TRBV10-1 and TRBJ1-4, with D perhaps matching TRBD1 (5 bases). Germline-derived CDR1 and CDR2 are WNHNN and SYGVQD (reference sequence). The germline V and J ends were trimmed by 2 bases and 6 bases, with 13 bases remaining between them. The CDR3 has 15 amino acids. CDR3 sequence reads: CASSELRDSHEKLFF. In DNA form, the CDR3 reads TGCGCCAGCAGTGAGCTCCGGGACTCTCATGAAAAACTGTTTTTT.

Only a few counts were recorded for this clone. This chain joins TRBV6-1 and TRBJ2-7, with 10 bases aligning to TRBD1. This CDR3 spans 15 amino acids. Germline V gene sequence: CDR1 MNHNS, CDR2 SASEGT. The V and J ends lost 3 bases and 1 base, in that order; junction bases with no gene match: 3. The CDR3 protein is CASSEWTGGSYEQYF. The CDR3, as DNA: TGTGCCAGCAGTGAGTGGACAGGGGGGTCCTACGAGCAGTACTTC.

The CDR3 is CAWSAPGVGGYTF. DNA of the CDR3: TGTGCCTGGAGCGCCCCCGGGGTCGGGGGCTACACCTTC. The chain carries TRBV30 and TRBJ1-2; D gene unclear. The CDR3 contains 13 residues. The germline gives CDR1 GTSNPN, CDR2 SVGIG (reference sequence). Trimming removed 3 bases from V and 8 bases from J, with 16 bases in between. The whole variable domain, remainder taken from reference TRBV30 and TRBJ1-2, is SQTIHQWPATLVQPVGSPLSLECTVEGTSNPNLYWYRQAAGRGLQLLFYSVGIGQISSEVPQNLSASRPQDRQFILSSKKLLLSDSGFYLCAWSAPGVGGYTFGSGTRLTVV.

V gene TRBV7-9 combines with J gene TRBJ2-3; D unclear. CDR1 and CDR2 (germline): SEHNR, FQNEAQ (reference sequence). Trimming cost V 4 bases and J 0 bases, with 2 bases left between them. The CDR3 runs 12 residues. CDR3 in DNA: TGTGCCAGCAGCTCAAGCACAGATACGCAGTATTTT. Encoded protein: CASSSSTDTQYF.

The genes are TRBV11-2 and TRBJ1-6; 7 positions match TRBD1. There are 18 residues in the CDR3. The junction had 13 bases not matched to a gene; V was cut back by 5 bases and J by 3 bases. Germline V gene sequence: CDR1 SGHAT, CDR2 FQNNGV. CDR3 sequence: CASSPSTINRGYNSPLHF. DNA for the CDR3: TGTGCCAGCAGCCCCAGCACCATAAACAGGGGCTATAATTCACCCCTCCACTTT.

J is TRBJ2-7 and V is TRBV6-5; 8 bases match TRBD1. Germline CDR1 and CDR2: MNHEY and SVGAGI. The CDR3 has 15 residues. The ends lost 2 bases at V and 2 bases at J; junction bases unmatched: 5. As DNA, the CDR3 is TGTGCCAGCAGTTACCGGACAGGGTGGCCCTACGAGCAGTACTTC. It is translated as CASSYRTGWPYEQYF.

This rearrangement joins TRBV4-1 to TRBJ2-6; TRBD1 matches 7 bases. CDR1 is MGHRA, CDR2 YSYEKL, per germline. The CDR3 extends over 15 amino acids. The J segment lost 11 bases and the V segment lost 6 bases, leaving 13 bases of the junction unmatched. The CDR3 region has the DNA TGCGCCAGCAGTCTGGACAGGCAAGGCTTAGACGTCCTGACTTTC. Protein: CASSLDRQGLDVLTF.

This chain joins TRBV27 and TRBJ1-2, with a weak D call TRBD1 (5 bases). Germline-derived CDR1 and CDR2 are MNHEY and SMNVEV (reference sequence). The CDR3 runs to 11 residues. V was pared by 8 bases and J by 4 bases, with 8 bases between. CDR3 region: CASQGPYGYTF. The CDR3 DNA reads as TGTGCCAGCCAGGGCCCCTATGGCTACACCTTC.

The V call is TRBV27, the J call TRBJ2-7; a weak D match, TRBD1 (6 bases). V was trimmed by 3 bases and J by 6 bases, leaving 12 bases between them. Germline V gives CDR1 MNHEY, CDR2 SMNVEV (reference sequence). The CDR3 contains 13 residues. CDR3 DNA sequence: TGTGCCAGCAGTTTGTTACAGGGTAGCGAGCAGTACTTC. It translates to CASSLLQGSEQYF.

In this sample, this clone turned up a few times. This chain connects TRBV6-5 to TRBJ1-3; D is possibly TRBD1 (6 bases). This CDR3 has 15 amino acids. CDR1 MNHEY and CDR2 SVGAGI come from the germline V gene. Trimming stripped 2 bases from V and 8 bases from J, with 16 bases between. In nucleotides, the CDR3 is TGTGCCAGCAGTTACCAGGGGAGAGCAGGAGACACCATATATTTT. This sequence encodes CASSYQGRAGDTIYF.

The CDR3 DNA reads as TGTGCCAGCAGCTTGGGGTCGGGAGCAGGGACCGAGCAGTACTTC. Translated: CASSLGSGAGTEQYF. The chain joins TRBV5-6 to TRBJ2-7; a weak D match, TRBD2 (6 bases). Germline CDR1 SGHDT, CDR2 YYEEEE. CDR3 length: 15 amino acids. V lost 0 bases, J lost 6 bases, and 16 bases lay in between.

This rearrangement joins TRBV6-5 to TRBJ2-5; 10 nucleotides line up with TRBD2. Germline lookup yields CDR1 MNHEY and CDR2 SVGAGI. V was pared by 4 bases and J by 4 bases, with 9 bases of the junction left unmatched. This CDR3 has 16 residues. CDR3 sequence (DNA): TGTGCCAGCAGTTTCGCCGGGACTAGCGCGGTAGAGACCCAGTACTTC. It codes for CASSFAGTSAVETQYF.

V gene TRBV6-5 combines with J gene TRBJ1-4; 7 nucleotides match TRBD1. The CDR3 has 16 residues. V was pared by 0 bases and J by 7 bases, with 8 bases of the junction left unmatched. CDR1 is MNHEY and CDR2 is SVGAGI in the germline V gene. In DNA form, the CDR3 reads TGTGCCAGCAGTTACTCGCCGACAGGGATAAGTGAAAAACTGTTTTTT. Protein product: CASSYSPTGISEKLFF.

V usage is TRBV7-8 and J usage is TRBJ2-3, with no clear D. From germline, CDR1 is SGHVS and CDR2 FQNEAQ. V was cut by 5 bases and J by 1 base, with 13 bases left in between. The CDR3 is made up of 15 amino acids. The CDR3 reads CASSGIEAGTDTQYF. The CDR3 DNA follows: TGTGCCAGCAGCGGAATAGAGGCGGGCACAGATACGCAGTATTTT.

The chain joins TRBV20-1 to TRBJ1-5; D perhaps matches TRBD1 (6 bases). Trimming cost V 3 bases and J 6 bases, with 9 bases left between them. This CDR3 is built from 12 residues. Germline CDR1 reads DFQATT; CDR2 reads SNEGSKA (reference sequence). The CDR3 spells CSASLQGQPQHF. The CDR3 region has the DNA TGCAGTGCTAGTCTACAGGGTCAGCCCCAGCATTTT.

The chain recombines TRBV27 with TRBJ2-1, with a possible D match to TRBD2 (5 bases). The CDR3 totals 16 residues. Trimming removed 7 bases at V and 0 bases at J, with 16 bases between. Germline CDR1 reads MNHEY; CDR2 reads SMNVEV (reference sequence). The CDR3 protein is CASNSGIRASYNEQFF. DNA for the CDR3: TGTGCCAGCAATTCGGGGATCCGGGCCTCCTACAATGAGCAGTTCTTC.

This clone was detected only a few times. This chain links TRBV6-5 with TRBJ1-2; the D is unclear. This CDR3 is built from 13 residues. V was trimmed by 7 bases and J by 4 bases, leaving 13 bases between them. In germline, CDR1 is MNHEY, CDR2 SVGAGI. DNA for the CDR3: TGTGCCAGCATAATCCCGGGAGGCTATGGCTACACCTTC. This sequence encodes CASIIPGGYGYTF.

This clone was seen a handful of times. The chain uses TRBV3-1 (or the pseudogene TRBV3-2) and TRBJ1-2, with unresolved D. This CDR3 spans 13 amino acids. Germline CDR1 is LGHDT and CDR2 is YNNKEL (reference sequence). Trimming removed 8 bases at V and 6 bases at J, with 16 bases between. The CDR3 here is CASSPREGHGYTF. The CDR3 region has the DNA TGTGCCAGCTCCCCAAGGGAGGGCCATGGCTACACCTTC.

V gene TRBV7-9 combines with J gene TRBJ2-7; 7 bases are shared with TRBD2. The CDR3 is 14 residues long. Germline CDR1 and CDR2: SEHNR and FQNEAQ (reference sequence). Losses at the gene ends were 1 base for V and 4 bases for J; bases not matched to a gene: 4. CDR3 sequence reads: CASSLDGGSYEQYF. The CDR3 DNA reads as TGTGCCAGCAGCTTAGACGGGGGGAGTTACGAGCAGTACTTC.

The sample holds one count of this clone. The V gene is TRBV7-6, the J gene TRBJ1-1; TRBD1 aligns across 7 bases. Germline lookup yields CDR1 SGHVS and CDR2 FNYEAQ. The CDR3 length is 15 residues. V shed 5 bases, J shed 1 base, and the junction held 7 bases outside the gene matches. Written as DNA, the CDR3 is TGTGCCAGCAGCCTAAACAGGGGAAGGAACACTGAAGCTTTCTTT. It encodes CASSLNRGRNTEAFF.